This passage covers 11 T cell receptor beta chains from one sample sequenced in a study of T cells after posttransplantation cyclophosphamide. The repertoire was sequenced with immunoSEQ multiplex PCR; TCRdb's copy has only in-frame clones and lacks some. The sample lists tens of thousands of clones, about 90% occurring once. Input material: PBMCs. The receptors shown here come from a woman in her forties or fifties in good health and a related stem cell transplant donor.

On this clone itself: One end of the junction is discordant with germline, which a read error may explain. The same CDR3 also results from other DNA sequences found in this sample. CDR3: CASSKDRVPLIYNSPLHF. CDR3 in DNA: TGTGCCAGCAGCAAGGACAGGGTCCCTTTAATCTATAATTCCCCCCTCCACTTT. The V gene is TRBV28, the J gene TRBJ1-6; 8 bases line up with TRBD1. The CDR3 is 18 amino acids. Germline assignment: CDR1 MDHEN and CDR2 SYDVKM. The full variable domain, in which reference TRBV28 and TRBJ1-6 provide the parts outside the CDR3, is DVKVTQSSRYLVKRTGEKVFLECVQDMDHENMFWYRQDPGLGLRLIYFSYDVKMKEKGDIPEGYSVSREKKERFSLILESASTNQTSMYLCASSKDRVPLIYNSPLHFGNGTRLTVT.

The rearrangement links TRBV5-1 to TRBJ2-7; 8 positions match TRBD1. Germline V gene sequence: CDR1 SGHRS, CDR2 YFSETQ. The CDR3 is made up of 15 amino acids. The ends lost 7 bases at V and 2 bases at J; junction bases unmatched: 11. The CDR3 coding sequence is TGCGCCAGCCCCTCCCCGGGACAGGCAACCTACGAGCAGTACTTC. Its protein is CASPSPGQATYEQYF.

The chain employs TRBV10-3 and TRBJ2-5; 10 bases are shared with TRBD1. Germline CDR1 and CDR2: ENHRY and SYGVKD. The trim removed 4 bases at V and 7 bases at J, leaving 9 bases unmatched. This CDR3 is 15 amino acids long. CDR3 sequence (DNA): TGTGCCATCAGTGGTTATGGACAGGGGGAGGGGACCCAGTACTTC. Its protein product is CAISGYGQGEGTQYF.

The chain recombines TRBV6-1 with TRBJ2-7; D remains ambiguous. The germline V gene has CDR1 MNHNS and CDR2 SASEGT. This CDR3 spans 13 amino acids. The V end lost 2 bases, the J end lost 0 bases, and 5 bases lay between the germline ends. The CDR3 reads CASSERSSYEQYF. The CDR3 nucleotides read TGTGCCAGCAGTGAAAGGAGCTCCTACGAGCAGTACTTC.

The gene calls are TRBV19 and TRBJ2-7, with 8 bases aligning to TRBD1. The length of the CDR3 is 16 residues. V trimming: 5 bases; J trimming: 7 bases; junction bases outside the gene matches: 16. Germline V CDR1 and CDR2: LNHDA, SQIVND (reference sequence). CDR3 coding DNA: TGTGCCAGTAGTTTCCGTAGACAGGGGCCGGGGGATGAGCAGTACTTC. Encoded protein: CASSFRRQGPGDEQYF.

V usage is TRBV10-2 and J usage is TRBJ2-7; 9 nucleotides match TRBD1. The CDR3 extends over 14 amino acids. Germline V gene sequence: CDR1 WSHSY, CDR2 SAAADI. V lost 8 bases to trimming and J lost 9 bases; unmatched junction nucleotides: 14. The CDR3 reads CASSGTTGGLGQYF. The CDR3 DNA follows: TGCGCCAGCTCCGGCACGACAGGGGGTTTGGGGCAGTACTTC.

Only one count was recorded for this clone. The J gene is TRBJ2-6, the V gene TRBV19; D is possibly TRBD2 (5 bases). The CDR3 loop spans 16 amino acids. V lost 7 bases, J lost 1 base, and 14 bases lay in between. Germline V gene data show CDR1 as LNHDA and CDR2 as SQIVND (reference sequence). CDR3 in amino acids: CASTLREGSGANVLTF. CDR3 sequence (DNA): TGTGCCAGTACCCTTCGAGAGGGTTCTGGGGCCAACGTCCTGACTTTC. The full variable domain, with the rest looked up from reference TRBV19 and TRBJ2-6, is DGGITQSPKYLFRKEGQNVTLSCEQNLNHDAMYWYRQDPGQGLRLIYYSQIVNDFQKGDIAEGYSVSREKKESFPLTVTSAQKNPTAFYLCASTLREGSGANVLTFGAGSRLTVL.

V usage is TRBV6-1 and J usage is TRBJ2-2, with a tentative D call TRBD1 (5 bases). The CDR3 is 15 amino acids. V gave up 2 bases and J gave up 7 bases, with 14 bases separating them. Looked up from germline, CDR1 is MNHNS and CDR2 is SASEGT. CDR3 nucleotide sequence: TGTGCCAGCAGTGAAACCCTGGACATTTTCGGGGAGCTGTTTTTT. Protein sequence: CASSETLDIFGELFF.

This rearrangement joins TRBV5-6 to TRBJ1-3, with D perhaps matching TRBD1 (5 bases). The CDR3 length is 15 residues. The germline V gene has CDR1 SGHDT and CDR2 YYEEEE. Trimming took 4 bases from V and 2 from J, leaving 13 bases between them. The CDR3 spells CASSRGISAGNTIYF. The CDR3 DNA sequence: TGTGCCAGCAGCCGGGGGATATCGGCTGGAAACACCATATATTTT.

This chain joins TRBV5-1 and TRBJ2-7; 8 nucleotides match TRBD1. Germline V gene sequence: CDR1 SGHRS, CDR2 YFSETQ. This CDR3 contains 15 residues. J lost 3 bases, V lost 3 bases, and 8 bases had no gene match. As DNA, the CDR3 is TGCGCCAGCAGCTCGCAAATTGGACAGGGCTACGAGCAGTACTTC. Translated: CASSSQIGQGYEQYF. Drawing the rest from reference TRBV5-1 and TRBJ2-7, the complete variable domain is KAGVTQTPRYLIKTRGQQVTLSCSPISGHRSVSWYQQTPGQGLQFLFEYFSETQRNKGNFPGRFSGRQFSNSRSEMNVSTLELGDSALYLCASSSQIGQGYEQYFGPGTRLTVT.

The genes are TRBV2 and TRBJ2-7; possible D gene TRBD1, 5 bases. The CDR3 length is 13 residues. V shed 5 bases and J shed 6 bases, with 14 bases lying between them. The germline gives CDR1 SNHLY, CDR2 FYNNEI. The CDR3 region has the DNA TGTGCCAGCAGTCTAAGGGGCCCCCTCGAGCAGTACTTC. Its protein is CASSLRGPLEQYF.